Listed below are T cell receptor beta chains from one sample, sequenced in a study of monozygotic twins with cystic fibrosis. Sequenced by immunoSEQ multiplex PCR; TCRdb stores in-frame clones only, minus some. The table has about 14,000 clones, around 84% seen once. Sequencing input: blood. The receptors stem from a boy under 18 with cystic fibrosis. Both conserved end residues are part of each CDR3. Each record gives: D gene, J gene, clone size, V gene, CDR3 protein, CDR3 DNA. D genes are given only for firm matches. Expanded clones are given a class, and other clones once, few, many or no size at all.

TRBD2 TRBJ2-7 - TRBV5-4 CAFAASGARRTYEQYF TGTGCCTTTGCGGCTAGCGGGGCCCGACGGACCTACGAGCAGTACTTC
- TRBJ1-3 few TRBV18 CASSPADTIYF TGTGCCAGCTCACCGGCGGACACCATATATTTT
- TRBJ2-2 few TRBV7-3 CASSLGVGELFF TGTGCCAGCAGCTTAGGTGTCGGGGAGCTGTTTTTT
- TRBJ1-2 - TRBV10-3 CAISEMGPRGGYTF TGTGCCATCAGTGAGATGGGACCACGGGGTGGCTACACCTTC
- TRBJ1-1 - TRBV5-1 CASSLARGLGEAFF TGCGCCAGCAGCTTGGCCCGCGGTCTCGGGGAAGCTTTCTTT
- TRBJ2-7 - TRBV5-8 CASSSPGRDLYEQYF TGTGCCAGCAGCTCCCCTGGCAGGGATCTTTACGAGCAGTACTTC
TRBD1 TRBJ1-3 - TRBV18 CASSPAGTDRGNTIYF TGTGCCAGCTCACCCGCCGGGACAGATCGAGGAAACACCATATATTTT
- TRBJ2-3 - TRBV4-1 CASSQVVFDTQYF TGCGCCAGCAGCCAAGTTGTGTTTGATACGCAGTATTTT
- TRBJ2-1 - TRBV6-1 CASSLAGPSYNEQFF TGTGCCAGCAGTTTAGCTGGCCCTTCCTACAATGAGCAGTTCTTC
TRBD2 TRBJ2-2 - TRBV2 CASSGGGISPGELFF TGTGCCAGTTCTGGGGGGGGTATAAGCCCCGGGGAGCTGTTTTTT
TRBD2 TRBJ2-5 - TRBV6-4 CASSELAGGPSETQYF TGTGCCAGCAGTGAACTAGCGGGGGGGCCTTCGGAGACCCAGTACTTC
- TRBJ2-1 once TRBV7-7 CASSSFRGNEQFF TGTGCTAGCAGCTCGTTTAGGGGTAATGAGCAGTTCTTC
- TRBJ2-7 - TRBV27 CASSYVVQGSYEQYF TGTGCCAGCAGTTACGTCGTGCAGGGATCCTACGAGCAGTACTTC
- TRBJ1-1 - TRBV7-9 CASSVPLGNTEAFF TGTGCCAGCAGCGTGCCGTTGGGGAACACTGAAGCTTTCTTT
- TRBJ2-2 - TRBV5-4 CASSLDSANTGELFF TGTGCCAGCAGCTTGGATAGTGCGAACACCGGGGAGCTGTTTTTT
- TRBJ1-5 - TRBV15 CATSRYSGNQPQHF TGTGCCACCAGCAGGTACTCGGGCAATCAGCCCCAGCATTTT
- TRBJ1-2 - TRBV11-2 CASSLGPIYGYTF TGTGCCAGCAGCCTGGGACCGATTTATGGCTACACCTTC
- TRBJ1-2 - TRBV11-2 CASSLEGGQPNYGYTF TGTGCCAGCAGCCTAGAGGGGGGACAACCAAACTATGGCTACACCTTC
- TRBJ2-5 - TRBV2 CASSGQRGQETQYF TGTGCCAGCAGTGGTCAACGAGGGCAAGAGACCCAGTACTTC
- TRBJ1-4 - TRBV7-9 CASSDPRSEKLFF TGTGCCAGCAGCGACCCACGATCTGAAAAACTGTTTTTT
- TRBJ2-6 - TRBV6-5 CAAGARHSGANVLTF TGTGCTGCTGGGGCGCGACACTCTGGGGCCAACGTCCTGACTTTC
- TRBJ1-2 - TRBV5-1 CASSPEDYGYTF TGCGCCAGCAGTCCCGAGGACTATGGCTACACCTTC
- TRBJ1-5 - TRBV5-6 CASREDRPNGTQHF TGTGCCAGCAGGGAAGACAGGCCCAATGGGACCCAGCATTTT
TRBD1 TRBJ2-3 - TRBV2 CASWADTDRTSTDTQYF TGTGCCAGCTGGGCTGATACGGACAGGACTAGCACAGATACGCAGTATTTT
- TRBJ2-5 - TRBV4-2 CASSHPHGGGGETQYF TGTGCCAGCAGCCACCCACATGGGGGCGGCGGAGAGACCCAGTACTTC
- TRBJ2-2 - TRBV7-9 CASSLAGVLGGELFF TGTGCCAGCAGCTTAGCGGGAGTGCTTGGCGGGGAGCTGTTTTTT
TRBD2 TRBJ2-2 - TRBV7-6 CASTKTGTSQTGELFF TGTGCCAGCACCAAGACCGGGACTAGCCAAACCGGGGAGCTGTTTTTT
- TRBJ1-3 - TRBV25-1 CASSEVTVSGNTIYF TGTGCCAGCAGTGAAGTCACGGTCTCTGGAAACACCATATATTTT
TRBD1 TRBJ1-5 - TRBV11-2 CASSSEGAGPGNQPQHF TGTGCCAGCAGCTCCGAGGGGGCAGGGCCCGGCAATCAGCCCCAGCATTTT
- TRBJ2-3 - TRBV7-9 CASSFNHLYTDTQYF TGTGCCAGCAGCTTCAATCATTTGTACACAGATACGCAGTATTTT
- TRBJ1-1 - TRBV5-8 CASSLEGTEAFF TGTGCCAGCAGCTTGGAAGGCACTGAAGCTTTCTTT
- TRBJ2-5 - TRBV5-1 CASSRNPGYQETQYF TGCGCCAGCAGTCGGAACCCAGGTTACCAAGAGACCCAGTACTTC
- TRBJ1-3 - TRBV27 CASSLRAATGNTIYF TGTGCCAGCAGTTTACGGGCCGCGACTGGAAACACCATATATTTT
- TRBJ1-1 - TRBV19 CASSDRLNTEAFF TGTGCCAGTAGTGACCGCTTGAACACTGAAGCTTTCTTT
- TRBJ1-6 once TRBV5-1 CASSVIGMDLNSPLHF TGCGCCAGCAGCGTCATTGGTATGGACTTGAATTCACCCCTCCACTTT
- TRBJ1-2 few TRBV4-1 CASSQDGRFTYGYTF TGCGCCAGCAGCCAAGATGGTCGGTTCACCTATGGCTACACCTTC
- TRBJ2-7 - TRBV6-6 CASGWEGAREQYF TGTGCCAGCGGATGGGAAGGGGCTCGGGAGCAGTACTTC
- TRBJ2-2 - TRBV4-1 CASSREGTGELFF TGCGCCAGCAGCCGCGAGGGCACCGGGGAGCTGTTTTTT
- TRBJ2-7 - TRBV5-1 CASSLGGRAGEQYF TGCGCCAGCAGCTTGGGCGGCAGGGCGGGCGAGCAGTACTTC
- TRBJ1-2 - TRBV5-4 CASSSTGQDYGYTF TGTGCCAGCAGCTCGACAGGACAAGACTATGGCTACACCTTC
- TRBJ1-6 - TRBV27 CASSLFGVSYNSPLHF TGTGCCAGCAGTTTATTCGGGGTCTCCTATAATTCACCCCTCCACTTT